This T cell receptor (beta chain) was captured by sequencing in a study of regulatory T cells in long-lasting Graves disease. For TCR beta, libraries came from iRepertoire HTBI primers and Arm-PCR of CDR3 regions. One entry per CDR3 protein results from TCRdb running MiXCR on the multiplex PCR reads. The data show approximately 230,000 distinct CDR3 sequences, 15% to 20% seen once. As to time point: newly diagnosed GD, antithyroid drugs for less than 3 months. RNA isolated from PBMCs was used to make the TCR library. Patients were from an endocrinology department in Xi'an, China. In its sample, this clonotype was seen many times. What it binds is unknown. The study's findings and limits: The sample size was small, and this may have reduced accuracy.

Trimming removed 4 bases at V and 2 bases at J, with 11 bases between. This CDR3 is 14 amino acids long. The source material was peripheral blood mononuclear cells (PBMCs), sampled at new diagnosis, from a patient treated with antithyroid drugs. The chain joins TRBV12-3 or TRBV12-4 to TRBJ1-2, with D perhaps matching TRBD1 (5 bases). The sequence was obtained from a female donor with Graves disease. This chain's CDR3 is CASSSRDSNYGYTF. The CDR3 DNA reads as TGTGCCAGCAGTTCCCGGGACTCCAACTATGGCTACACCTTC.